This TCR beta chain originates from a study of cytomegalovirus exposure and HLA in healthy donors (dated by TCRdb to between 2016 and 2019). Describing the broader study: An earlier analysis of some 500 of the donors reported 250 to 300 Gb of sequence data and about 100 million unique TCR beta sequences from roughly 200 million T cells. Around 300 gigabases of sequencing data and tens of millions of unique TCR sequences were included in an early release covering about 600 HLA-typed donors. Of the 398 genotyped donors, more than 75% were placed in the genetic ancestry cluster associated with self-reported Caucasian donors. The study was designed to test whether signatures of past pathogen exposure could be identified by cataloging public T cell receptors. The T cell repertoires of around 670 subjects were profiled by immunosequencing and related to cytomegalovirus serostatus. Along with the 666-subject first cohort, a separate validation cohort of around 120 different subjects was used. The study combined high-throughput TCR immunosequencing, statistical association of individual TCRs with disease status, and machine learning to predict cytomegalovirus infection status. To study patterns of TCR occurrence, a later analysis re-analyzed previously published TCR beta repertoires from under 750 donors and added high-resolution HLA genotyping. In the later analysis, no new phenotypic data were used to find candidate immune exposures; instead, reliance was placed on TCR beta sequences and their occurrence across donors. In an earlier analysis of 587 of the donors, high-throughput TCR beta sequencing was used to judge whether each TCR beta V gene segment behaved as functional or pseudogenic. Donor age, sex, ethnicity and CMV serostatus were compiled alongside the repertoire data. Genome-wide SNP genotypes for about 60% of the roughly 670 donors were used in a later genetic analysis, which treated that subset as a discovery cohort. All discovery cohort repertoires had been generated using a single sequencing platform. HLA typing included class I and class II loci at four-digit resolution. Typing coverage differed by locus: A, B, C, DRB1 and DQB1 were typed in about 620-630 donors, DQA1 in 522, DPA1 in 600 to 610, and DPB1 in just under 480. Several DR-DQ haplotypes were treated as single units for association and clustering because of strong linkage in the cohort. Among over 350 genotyped donors of the cohort, an average of around 240,000 unique TCR beta nucleotide sequences were sequenced per donor, about a sixth of them non-productive. Broader findings and caveats from the paper: A cluster of highly shared sequence variants was judged likely to be a technical artifact of the sequencing pipeline. The earlier analysis of 587 of the donors excluded approximately 15 rarely observed V segments, including chromosome 9 orphons, because counts were too low. The authors suggested that the approach could potentially be extended to other disease states and immunological phenotypes. A few of the identified cytomegalovirus-associated TCR beta chains were confirmed in vitro to be specific for cytomegalovirus antigens. Most TCR sequences were seen in very few donors, while some public TCRs were found in many individuals. Sequencing depth was assumed to be roughly uniform across donors in the presence/absence analyses, though that assumption may not hold. A later analysis associated 15,000 to 20,000 TCR beta sequences with specific HLA alleles at a false discovery rate of 0.05. Compared with equally common non-associated chains, HLA-associated TCR beta chains in a later analysis were more clonally expanded and had lower generation probabilities. According to a later analysis, most CMV-associated TCR beta chains appeared to be HLA-restricted, and the HLA associations seemed to be driven largely by CMV exposure. Linkage disequilibrium might explain the correlated functional status among segregating V segments, but an unknown experimental factor could not be ruled out. In a later genetic analysis, a missense DCLRE1C variant was associated with V-gene and J-gene trimming of TCR beta chains, and the association was replicated in an independent cohort. In the study, around 150 TCR beta chains were listed as associated with cytomegalovirus. Because the 87-base-pair reads could not distinguish some IMGT-functional V segments, including TRBV6-2 and TRBV6-3, those segments were excluded. A later analysis reported that several top co-occurrence clusters appeared linked to parvovirus B19, influenza, CMV and Epstein-Barr virus. A further reported finding was that TCR beta sequences accurately predicted the HLA-A and HLA-B alleles for most subjects in the first cohort. Because some donors lacked HLA typing at each locus, the association tests relied only on the typed subset. In both the original and validation cohorts, the classifier was reported to diagnose cytomegalovirus status with high specificity and sensitivity. The cohort was sequenced for TCR beta chains only, and without alpha or paired-chain data the features that could be detected were limited. In a later analysis, the rate of TCR association differed among HLA loci, with DRB1 alleles having the most associated TCRs and HLA-C alleles having the fewest. A later genetic analysis reported fewer N-insertions in productive TCRs among donors in an Asian-associated ancestry cluster than the 666-donor mean. Assigning TCR associations to individual alleles was difficult when HLA alleles, especially DR and DQ, strongly co-occurred. Broadly in line with IMGT annotations, most TCR beta V segments showed up in productive rearrangements about 87% or about 30% of the time in an earlier analysis of several hundred of the donors. For the cohort, immune exposure information was limited to CMV serostatus.

The CDR3 runs 15 amino acids, cysteine and phenylalanine included. Only the CDR3 DNA is retained, 45 bases long and in frame from the first base. V loses 0 bases, J loses 5 bases, and the germline ends lie 11 bases apart. Looking up the germline V gene yields CDR1 SGHDN and CDR2 FVKESK. The cohort was made up of 650 to 700 healthy bone marrow donors. At the time of sampling, all cohort members were nominally healthy, though unrecorded immune exposures were likely present. The donor was CMV seronegative and belonged to the group of 352 seronegative cohort members. Each donor provided a peripheral blood sample, and peripheral blood mononuclear cells were used for TCR beta sequencing. The Qiagen DNeasy Blood Extraction Kit was used to extract genomic DNA from the blood cell samples. Comments on this clone: This receptor's antigen is unknown. No per-base quality is available; no much larger clone lies one base away.

Receptors were amplified or captured by the immunoSEQ multiplex PCR assay. The multiplex PCR relied on a mix of 60 forward primers for TCR Vbeta segments and 13 reverse primers for TCR Jbeta segments. The CDR3 region of rearranged TCR beta genes was amplified from genomic DNA with a multiplex PCR assay. The Illumina HiSeq System was used to sequence the amplified TCR beta libraries as 87-base-pair reads. Under the source paper's analysis protocol: Across the 670 or so repertoires, a later analysis counted approximately 83 million unique TCR beta chains, 9.5 million to 12 million of which were shared by at least two donors. A nearest-neighbor algorithm error-corrected the raw reads and collapsed the reads into unique sequences, merging closely related sequences to remove PCR and sequencing errors. CDR3 sequences were aligned to IMGT reference sequences to assign V, D and J gene segments. For a sequence to be retained, at least a six-nucleotide match to both a V gene segment and a J gene segment was required. Rearrangements were called productive when the CDR3 lacked stop codons and stayed in frame with V and J; all others were non-productive. CDR3 was defined by IMGT convention, running from the second conserved V-encoded cysteine to the conserved J-encoded phenylalanine. The earlier analysis of fewer than 700 of the donors excluded sequences that lacked an unambiguous match to a single V gene segment. In an earlier analysis of more than 500 of the donors, a V segment was called functional when productive rearrangements were above 56.7%, and segregating when the standard deviation between donors exceeded 5%. To diagnose cytomegalovirus status from the catalog of TCR beta chain sequences, a statistical classification framework was built. V and J gene assignment, in a later analysis, came from comparing TCR nucleotide sequences with IMGT/GENE-DB human TR gene sequences. In a later analysis, CDR3 sequences and most-parsimonious VDJ recombination scenarios were assigned using the TCRdist pipeline. In a later analysis, every TCR beta chain was defined by the combination of its CDR3 amino acid sequence and its V-gene family, and reads without a unique V-gene family were dropped. As a way to deal with suspected cross-contamination and a sequencing artifact, a later analysis dropped over 550 nucleotide sequences that were highly shared and had low generation probability. In a later analysis, a clonal expansion index was calculated for each public chain from normalized within-repertoire ranks of inferred template counts. Generation probabilities in a later analysis came from a VDJ recombination model fitted to out-of-frame rearrangements, and those results were checked against IGoR. In a later analysis, hypergeometric tests were used to score TCR-TCR, TCR-HLA and TCR-CMV co-occurrence, with a repertoire-size bias correction applied to TCR pairs. False discovery rates were estimated in a later analysis by permuting HLA or CMV assignments 20 times. In a later analysis, co-occurring TCRs were grouped with DBSCAN, and TCRdist sequence similarity was added when clustering was performed within HLA-allele-positive subsets. For co-occurrence clustering, repertoires with fewer than 30,000 or more than 120,000 public chains were excluded, along with five repertoires with anomalous nucleotide sharing. TCRdb limited this immuneACCESS table to in-frame rearrangements with V and J called. A share of clones is missing; checked studies link under half to unresolved V genes, and the rest is unexplained. D and trimming were read from the DNA, whereas the V and J calls and clone size are those reported in that table. Counted in this sample were roughly 160,000 clones; around 84% of them appeared once. The ten largest clones capture 1% of the sample.

The sample consisted of PBMCs. This receptor chain uses TRBV14 and TRBJ2-1; a tentative D match to TRBD2 spans 5 bases. The receptor was isolated from a boy younger than 10 in good health and CMV-seronegative. The nucleotide sequence is TGTGCCAGCAGCCAAGATATCGGGATTAACAATGAGCAGTTCTTC. It is translated as CASSQDIGINNEQFF.